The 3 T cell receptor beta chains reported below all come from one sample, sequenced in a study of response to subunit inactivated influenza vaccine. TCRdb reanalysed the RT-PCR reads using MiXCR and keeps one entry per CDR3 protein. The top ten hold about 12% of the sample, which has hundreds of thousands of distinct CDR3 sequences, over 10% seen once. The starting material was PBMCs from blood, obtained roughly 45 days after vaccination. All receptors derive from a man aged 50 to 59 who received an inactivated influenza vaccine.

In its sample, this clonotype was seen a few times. The CDR3, as DNA: TGCAGTGCTCACCGGGGGGGTGGTACAGATACGCAGTATTTT. Translated: CSAHRGGGTDTQYF. This chain joins TRBV20-1 and TRBJ2-3; TRBD2 agrees at 8 bases. The germline gives CDR1 DFQATT, CDR2 SNEGSKA (reference sequence). V lost 5 bases, J lost 3 bases, and 7 bases stayed unmatched. This CDR3 spans 14 amino acids.

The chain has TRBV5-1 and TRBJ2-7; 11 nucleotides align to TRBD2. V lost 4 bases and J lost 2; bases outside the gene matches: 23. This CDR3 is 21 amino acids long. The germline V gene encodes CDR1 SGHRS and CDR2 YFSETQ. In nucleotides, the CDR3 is TGCGCCAGCAGCGCCGGGACAACCGGGACTAGCGGCTCCTATGGCGCCTACGAGCAGTACTTC. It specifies CASSAGTTGTSGSYGAYEQYF.

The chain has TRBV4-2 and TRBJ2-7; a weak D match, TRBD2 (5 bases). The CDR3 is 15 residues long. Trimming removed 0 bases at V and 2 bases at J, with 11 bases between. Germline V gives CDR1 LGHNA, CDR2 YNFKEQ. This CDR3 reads CASSQDSAATYEQYF. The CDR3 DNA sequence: TGTGCCAGCAGCCAAGATAGCGCGGCCACCTACGAGCAGTACTTC.